This paragraph covers one TCR beta chain sequence. Its matching antigen is unknown. Trimming cost V 0 bases and J 6 bases, with 6 bases left between them. The CDR3 runs to 13 residues. The germline gives CDR1 SGHDT, CDR2 YYEEEE. Profiled with immunoSEQ multiplex PCR; TCRdb holds only in-frame clones, not every one. Altogether about 46,000 clones are present, 85% to 90% being singletons, with the ten largest covering around 0.78%. Indicated time point: late/post reinfection, 12 to 24 weeks after detection. The sorted cells went straight to TCR sequencing with no prior in vitro expansion. Donors were people who inject drugs in the Montreal HEPCO cohort. This sample was included in a study of memory CD8 T cells in hepatitis C reinfection. Study in general: A couple of donors resolved primary infection, then developed chronic reinfection. Reinfection meant HCV RNA positivity after two negatives ≥60 days apart. The study, taken as a whole, reports: Only a few donors prevented definitive conclusions about public clonotypes.

This TCR was recovered from a young man with hepatitis C virus infection. This chain links TRBV5-6 with TRBJ2-2, with D unclear. Sequencing input: naive CD8+ T cells sorted from blood. Written as DNA, the CDR3 is TGTGCCAGCAGCTTGGTTGCGGCCGGGGAGCTGTTTTTT. Protein: CASSLVAAGELFF.